The 16 T cell receptor beta chains presented below share a single source sample, sequenced in a study of regulatory T cells in long-lasting Graves disease. Arm-PCR of CDR3 regions and iRepertoire HTBI primers were used to build TCR beta libraries. TCRdb reprocessed the multiplex PCR reads with MiXCR, giving one entry per CDR3 protein. The sample consists of about 370,000 distinct CDR3 sequences, 15% of them appearing once. Time point in this sample: newly diagnosed GD, antithyroid drugs for less than 3 months. RNA from PBMCs was the source of the TCR library. The sequenced sample was peripheral blood mononuclear cells (PBMCs), obtained at new diagnosis, from a patient treated with antithyroid drugs. The source is a female donor with Graves disease.

For this clonotype: This clone may be a read error of a much larger clone one base away. The chain links TRBV6-2 or TRBV6-3 to TRBJ2-4; no definite D call. CDR1 and CDR2 from the germline V gene are MNHEY and SVGEGT. There are 17 residues in the CDR3. The CDR3 nucleotides are TGTACCAGCAGTTACAGCCTGGGCAGCCTAGCCAAAAACATTCAGTACTTC. Its translation: CTSSYSLGSLAKNIQYF.

CDR3 sequence (DNA): TGCGCCAGCAGCGCGGGACCCCCGAGCTCCTATAATTCACCCCTCCACTTT. Amino acid sequence: CASSAGPPSSYNSPLHF. V is TRBV5-1 and J is TRBJ1-6; the D gene is possibly TRBD1 (5 bases). The V gene's germline CDR1 is SGHRS and CDR2 YFSETQ. CDR3 length: 17 residues. V lost 4 bases to trimming and J lost 0 bases, with 14 bases between them. The complete variable domain, with remaining parts taken from reference TRBV5-1 and TRBJ1-6, reads KAGVTQTPRYLIKTRGQQVTLSCSPISGHRSVSWYQQTPGQGLQFLFEYFSETQRNKGNFPGRFSGRQFSNSRSEMNVSTLELGDSALYLCASSAGPPSSYNSPLHFGNGTRLTVT.

This clonotype has ten or more counts. The chain links TRBV6-1 to TRBJ2-5; 7 bases fit TRBD1. Germline CDR1 MNHNS, CDR2 SASEGT. This CDR3 has 15 amino acids. J lost 2 bases, V lost 6 bases, and 9 bases had no gene match. The CDR3 nucleotides are TGTGCCAGCAGCAGAGGGACAGCTCATCAAGAGACCCAGTACTTC. This encodes CASSRGTAHQETQYF.

In its sample, this clonotype was seen a few times. The chain joins TRBV24-1 to TRBJ2-3; the D call may be TRBD1 or TRBD2 (5 bases each). Germline lookup yields CDR1 KGHDR and CDR2 SFDVKD. V shed 3 bases and J shed 0 bases, with 9 bases lying between them. The CDR3 covers 15 residues. This chain's CDR3 is CATSDPRDSTDTQYF. The CDR3 bases are TGTGCCACCAGTGATCCCCGGGACAGCACAGATACGCAGTATTTT.

The chain joins TRBV6-2 or TRBV6-3 to TRBJ1-2; D uncertain. The CDR3 covers 13 residues. Trimming took 6 bases from V and 6 from J, leaving 14 bases between them. CDR1 and CDR2 from the germline V gene are MNHEY and SVGEGT. The CDR3 loop is CASRPTSLDGYTF. Here the CDR3 DNA reads TGTGCCAGCAGGCCAACATCGTTGGATGGCTACACCTTC.

This clonotype was recorded at least ten times. The chain employs TRBV4-1 and TRBJ1-2; D is possibly TRBD1 (5 bases). The germline gives CDR1 MGHRA, CDR2 YSYEKL. Trimming shortened V by 1 base and J by 6 bases, and 9 bases separated the two germline ends. This CDR3 spans 13 amino acids. This CDR3 is CASSQGGGDGYTF. The DNA for the CDR3 is TGCGCCAGCAGCCAAGGCGGGGGTGATGGCTACACCTTC.

This clonotype showed up many times. V is TRBV9 and J is TRBJ1-1, with 7 bases identical to TRBD1. J gave up 1 base and V 7 bases, and 4 bases lay outside the gene matches. CDR1 SGDLS and CDR2 YYNGEE come from the germline V gene. CDR3 length: 13 amino acids. The DNA of the CDR3 is TGTGCCAGCTCGGCAGGGGGGAACACTGAAGCTTTCTTT. Encoded protein: CASSAGGNTEAFF.

This clonotype was recorded at least ten times. V and J are TRBV10-3 and TRBJ1-2; D unresolved. The CDR3 sequence is 14 residues long. V dropped 2 bases and J dropped 4 bases, with 11 bases sitting between them. Germline V lookup: CDR1 ENHRY, CDR2 SYGVKD. The CDR3 nucleotides read TGTGCCATCAGTGAGCGGAGCGGGCCCTATGGCTACACCTTC. Its translation is CAISERSGPYGYTF.

This clonotype was counted ten times or more. V usage is TRBV12-3 or TRBV12-4 and J usage is TRBJ1-5; TRBD1 matches 8 bases. The CDR3 spans 14 residues. With V trimmed by 6 bases and J by 1 base, 2 bases remained unmatched. The CDR3 DNA follows: TGTGCCAGCAGACGGACAGGGAGCAATCAGCCCCAGCATTTT. It specifies CASRRTGSNQPQHF.

This clonotype has only one observation. The chain carries TRBV6-2 or TRBV6-3 and TRBJ1-5; D is undetermined. Between the trimmed V and J ends, which lost 5 bases and 7 bases, there was a span of 12 bases. The CDR3 runs 13 residues. Looked up from germline, CDR1 is MNHEY and CDR2 is SVGEGT. CDR3 in DNA: TGTGCCAGCAGTCCCCTTCAACGGCAGCCCCAGCATTTT. Protein sequence: CASSPLQRQPQHF.

This clonotype was seen repeatedly, ten times or more. The chain combines TRBV6-2 or TRBV6-3 with TRBJ2-5; D not resolved. Germline V gene lookup returns CDR1 MNHEY and CDR2 SVGEGT. The CDR3 is 15 amino acids. Trimming stripped 2 bases from V and 1 base from J, with 11 bases between. DNA of the CDR3: TGTGCCAGCAGTTACCGTGTAGTGATCCAAGAGACCCAGTACTTC. Its protein is CASSYRVVIQETQYF.

This clonotype occurred many times. The genes are TRBV13 and TRBJ1-6, with D possibly matching TRBD1 (5 bases). This CDR3 is built from 14 residues. Trimming took off 5 bases at V and 10 bases at J, with 15 bases between the two ends. Germline CDR1 and CDR2: PRHDT and FYEKMQ (reference sequence). The CDR3 nucleotides read TGTGCCAGCAGCCACCGCCCCGGGACGTCACCCCTCCACTTT. Translating gives CASSHRPGTSPLHF.

Ten or more counts support this clonotype. The chain couples TRBV12-3 or TRBV12-4 to TRBJ2-7, with D unresolved. With 6 bases removed from V and 4 bases from J, the gap between germline ends came to 19 bases. The CDR3 has 15 residues. CDR3 sequence reads: CASSPTDLLKYEQYF. The CDR3 DNA sequence: TGTGCCAGCAGCCCGACGGACCTTCTGAAGTACGAGCAGTACTTC.

This clonotype was seen ten or more times. The chain uses TRBV15 and TRBJ2-3; the D is unclear. The V end lost 0 bases, the J end lost 3 bases, and 10 bases lay between the germline ends. The length of the CDR3 is 15 residues. Germline assignment: CDR1 LNHNV and CDR2 YYDKDF (reference sequence). CDR3 sequence (DNA): TGTGCCACCAGCAGAGAGGGGATCTTGACAGATACGCAGTATTTT. It encodes CATSREGILTDTQYF.

This clonotype occurred many times. The rearrangement joins TRBV6-2 or TRBV6-3 to TRBJ1-3; 7 bases are shared with TRBD1. The J segment lost 4 bases and the V segment lost 6 bases, leaving 12 bases of the junction unmatched. The CDR3 extends over 16 amino acids. Germline CDR1 and CDR2: MNHEY and SVGEGT. The CDR3 sequence is CASRDPNRGGGNTIYF. CDR3 in DNA: TGTGCCAGCAGGGACCCCAACAGGGGAGGAGGAAACACCATATATTTT.

This clonotype was recorded at least ten times. V is TRBV28 and J is TRBJ1-2; D remains ambiguous. Per germline, CDR1 MDHEN and CDR2 SYDVKM. The CDR3 covers 13 residues. Between the trimmed V and J ends, which lost 1 base and 8 bases, there was a span of 11 bases. The CDR3 DNA reads as TGTGCCAGCAGTTTATCGCTTCAGCGGGGCTACACCTTC. Residues: CASSLSLQRGYTF.